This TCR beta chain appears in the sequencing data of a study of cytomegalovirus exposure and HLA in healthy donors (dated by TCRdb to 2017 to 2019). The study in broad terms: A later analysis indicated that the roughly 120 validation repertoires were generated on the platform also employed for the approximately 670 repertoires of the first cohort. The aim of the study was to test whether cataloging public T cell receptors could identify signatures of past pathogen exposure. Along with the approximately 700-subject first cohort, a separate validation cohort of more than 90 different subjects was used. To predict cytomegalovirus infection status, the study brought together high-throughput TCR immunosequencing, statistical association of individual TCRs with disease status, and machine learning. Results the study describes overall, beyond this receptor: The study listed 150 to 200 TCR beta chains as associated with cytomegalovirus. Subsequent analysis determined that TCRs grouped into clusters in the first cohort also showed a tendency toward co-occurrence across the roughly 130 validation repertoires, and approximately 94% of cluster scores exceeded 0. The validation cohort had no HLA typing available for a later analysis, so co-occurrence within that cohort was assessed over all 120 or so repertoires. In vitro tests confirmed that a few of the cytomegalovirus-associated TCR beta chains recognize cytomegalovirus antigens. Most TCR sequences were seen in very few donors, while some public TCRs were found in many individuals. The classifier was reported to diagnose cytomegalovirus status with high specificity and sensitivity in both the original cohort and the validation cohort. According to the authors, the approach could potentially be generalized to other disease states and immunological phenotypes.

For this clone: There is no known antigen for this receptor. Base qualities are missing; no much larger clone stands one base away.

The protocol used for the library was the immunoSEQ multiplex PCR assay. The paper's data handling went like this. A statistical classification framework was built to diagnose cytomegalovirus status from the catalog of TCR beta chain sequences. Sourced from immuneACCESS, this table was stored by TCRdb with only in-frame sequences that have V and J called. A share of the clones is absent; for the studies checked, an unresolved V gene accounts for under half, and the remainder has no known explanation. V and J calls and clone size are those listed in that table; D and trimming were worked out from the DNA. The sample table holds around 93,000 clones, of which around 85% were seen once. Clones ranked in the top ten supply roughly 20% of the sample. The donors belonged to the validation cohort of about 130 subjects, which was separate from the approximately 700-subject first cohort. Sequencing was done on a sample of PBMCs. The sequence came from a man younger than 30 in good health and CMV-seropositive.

The DNA sequence is TGTGCCAGCAGTTTATGGGCAGGGGTGGATCAAGAGACCCAGTACTTC. Its translation reads: CASSLWAGVDQETQYF. This sequence uses TRBV28 and TRBJ2-5; TRBD1 is a weak D gene call, 6 bases matching. The germline V gene specifies MDHEN as CDR1 and SYDVKM as CDR2. Deletion took 0 bases off V and 2 bases off J, with a span of 13 bases between the germline ends. Measured from the cysteine to the phenylalanine, the CDR3 is 16 residues long. Only the CDR3 DNA is retained, 48 bases long and in frame from the first base.